This T cell receptor (beta chain) comes out of a study of CD8 T cells in ankylosing spondylitis. The study's findings and limits: A TCR beta motif of several highly homologous variants appeared characteristic of ankylosing spondylitis blood.

Note on this clonotype: Its cognate antigen is unknown.

Germline V gene lookup returns CDR1 SGHTA and CDR2 FQGNSA. With V trimmed by 5 bases and J by 2 bases, 2 bases remained unmatched. CDR3 length equals 14 residues. Molecular-barcoded quantitative 5'-RACE produced these TCR beta libraries. TCRdb re-derived calls from the 5' RACE reads in MiXCR, one entry per CDR3 protein. The sample consists of hundreds of thousands of distinct CDR3 sequences, 20% to 25% of them appearing once. This receptor was identified in a female donor with ankylosing spondylitis or in good health (not recorded which). Material for sequencing was blood, either unsorted or a sorted T cell fraction (not recorded which). J is TRBJ2-2 and V is TRBV7-2, with TRBD1 matching over 7 bases. CDR3 residues: CASSRDSNTGELFF. The DNA of the CDR3 is TGTGCCAGCAGCCGGGACAGCAACACCGGGGAGCTGTTTTTT.